This T cell receptor (beta chain) is from a study of cytomegalovirus exposure and HLA in healthy donors. Notes on this clone: As yet, its antigen is unknown.

Deletions cut 6 bases from V and 4 bases from J, with 12 bases between. The CDR3 covers 13 residues. From germline, CDR1 is MNHEY and CDR2 SMNVEV (reference sequence). General study points: The classifier reportedly diagnosed cytomegalovirus status with high sensitivity and specificity.

The data were produced by immunoSEQ multiplex PCR, yet TCRdb's version contains in-frame clones alone and is incomplete. This sample carries 75,000 to 85,000 clones, around 90% of them seen once, and the ten largest clones take roughly 1.9%. Sequenced: PBMCs. The V call is TRBV27, the J call TRBJ1-2; no firm D call. The TCR originated in a man aged 25 to 40 in good health and CMV-seronegative. The CDR3 DNA follows: TGTGCCAGCAGGGGGAGGCCCCTCTATGGCTACACCTTC. This gives the protein CASRGRPLYGYTF.